This T cell receptor beta chain was sequenced for a study of cytomegalovirus exposure and HLA in healthy donors (dated 2017 in TCRdb). General notes on the study: An earlier analysis of several hundred of the donors reported around 280 Gb of sequence data and around 110 million unique TCR beta sequences obtained from around 190 million T cells. An early release that covered roughly 600 HLA-typed donors contained approximately 320 gigabases of sequencing data and 80 million or so unique TCR sequences. Of the 350 to 450 genotyped donors, approximately 83% fell in the genetic ancestry cluster associated with self-reported Caucasian donors. The study aimed to test whether cataloging public T cell receptors could reveal signatures of past pathogen exposure. The T cell repertoires of 666 subjects were profiled by immunosequencing and related to cytomegalovirus serostatus. Along with the roughly 710-subject first cohort, a separate validation cohort of approximately 110 different subjects was used. To predict cytomegalovirus infection status, the study combined high-throughput TCR immunosequencing, statistical association of individual TCRs with disease status, and machine learning. A later analysis re-examined previously published TCR beta repertoires from just over 650 donors and added high-resolution HLA genotyping to investigate patterns of TCR occurrence. The later analysis used no new phenotypic data to find candidate immune exposures, relying instead on TCR beta sequences and their occurrence across donors. To decide whether each TCR beta V gene segment behaved as functional or pseudogenic, an earlier analysis of some 600 of the donors relied on high-throughput TCR beta sequencing. Donor age, sex, ethnicity and CMV serostatus were compiled together with the repertoire data. In a later genetic analysis, genome-wide SNP genotypes for about 65% of the roughly 700 donors were used, and that subset was treated as a discovery cohort. Every repertoire in the discovery cohort had been generated on one and the same sequencing platform. Both class I and class II loci were covered by HLA typing, at four-digit resolution. Typing coverage differed by locus: A, B, C, DRB1 and DQB1 were typed in about 629-640 donors, DQA1 in roughly 510, DPA1 in 600 to 610, and DPB1 in 472. Five DR-DQ haplotypes were handled as single units for association and clustering because linkage in the cohort was strong. Among about 390 genotyped donors of the cohort, an average of around 240,000 unique TCR beta nucleotide sequences were sequenced per donor, roughly 18% of them non-productive.

The cohort comprised fewer than 700 healthy bone marrow donors. All cohort members were sampled while nominally healthy, although unrecorded immune exposures were likely present. The donor tested CMV seropositive and was one of the 289 seropositive cohort members. A peripheral blood sample was collected from each donor, and TCR beta sequencing was performed on peripheral blood mononuclear cells. The Qiagen DNeasy Blood Extraction Kit was used to extract genomic DNA from the blood cell samples. Beyond this particular receptor, the publication reports: A later genetic analysis associated a missense DCLRE1C variant with V-gene and J-gene trimming of TCR beta chains, and an independent cohort replicated the association. Strong co-occurrence of HLA alleles, especially DR and DQ, made assigning TCR associations to individual alleles difficult. In this cohort, only TCR beta chains were sequenced, and detectable features were limited by the absence of alpha or paired-chain data. Across donors, most TCR sequences were observed very rarely, whereas some public TCRs were present in many individuals. According to a later analysis, TCR association rates differed among HLA loci, with DRB1 alleles showing the most associated TCRs and HLA-C alleles showing the fewest. In the study, some 160 TCR beta chains were listed as associated with cytomegalovirus. A cluster of highly shared sequence variants was judged likely to be a technical artifact of the sequencing pipeline. The classifier was reported to diagnose cytomegalovirus status with high specificity and sensitivity in both the original cohort and the validation cohort. In a later analysis, HLA-associated TCR beta chains showed more clonal expansion and lower generation probabilities than non-associated chains that were equally common. In an earlier analysis of several hundred of the donors, most TCR beta V segments were observed in productive rearrangements about 87% or about 30% of the time, broadly matching IMGT annotations. A further reported finding was that TCR beta sequences accurately predicted the HLA-A and HLA-B alleles for most subjects in the first cohort. The earlier analysis of around 600 of the donors excluded about 16 rarely observed V segments, including chromosome 9 orphons, because counts were too low. Because HLA typing was unavailable for some donors at each locus, only the typed subset was used in association tests. For the cohort, immune exposure information was limited to CMV serostatus. Specific HLA alleles were associated with 15,000 to 20,000 TCR beta sequences at a false discovery rate of 0.05 in a later analysis. According to the authors, the approach could potentially be generalized to other disease states and immunological phenotypes. According to a later genetic analysis, donors in an Asian-associated ancestry cluster had fewer N-insertions in productive TCRs than the approximately 700-donor mean. A later analysis reported that several top co-occurrence clusters appeared linked to parvovirus B19, influenza, CMV and Epstein-Barr virus. Linkage disequilibrium might explain the correlated functional status among segregating V segments, but an unknown experimental factor could not be excluded. The 87-base-pair reads could not distinguish some IMGT-functional V segments, including TRBV6-2 and TRBV6-3, so those segments were excluded. According to a later analysis, most CMV-associated TCR beta chains appeared to be HLA-restricted, and the HLA associations seemed to be driven largely by CMV exposure. A few of the identified cytomegalovirus-associated TCR beta chains were confirmed in vitro to be specific for cytomegalovirus antigens. Roughly uniform sequencing depth across donors was assumed in presence/absence analyses, although this assumption may not hold.

As for this clone: The clone's antigen remains unknown. One base away there is no much larger clone; base qualities are not given.

V loses 6 bases at its end and J loses 2 bases; junction bases beyond the gene matches: 7. Sequences MNHNS (CDR1) and SASEGT (CDR2) are obtained from the germline V gene. Spanning cysteine to phenylalanine, the CDR3 consists of 15 amino acids. Only the CDR3 portion is preserved as DNA: 45 bases, with reading frame beginning at the first base. Libraries were prepared through the immunoSEQ multiplex PCR assay. For the multiplex PCR, a mixture combining 60 forward primers for TCR Vbeta segments and 13 reverse primers for TCR Jbeta segments was used. Amplification of the CDR3 region of rearranged TCR beta genes was performed with a multiplex PCR assay on genomic DNA. Amplified TCR beta libraries were sequenced as 87-base-pair reads on the Illumina HiSeq System. The authors' analysis ran thus. A later analysis counted about 80 million unique TCR beta chains across the 600 to 850 repertoires, and approximately 11 million of these chains were shared by at least two donors. Raw reads were error-corrected and collapsed into unique sequences with a nearest-neighbor algorithm that merged closely related sequences to remove PCR and sequencing errors. CDR3 sequences were aligned to IMGT reference sequences to assign V, D and J gene segments. Each retained sequence needed at least a six-nucleotide match to both a V gene segment and a J gene segment. Rearrangements were called productive when the CDR3 lacked stop codons and stayed in frame with V and J; all others were non-productive. CDR3 was defined according to IMGT convention as the region running from the second conserved V-encoded cysteine to the conserved J-encoded phenylalanine. The earlier analysis of about 640 of the donors excluded any sequence lacking an unambiguous match to a single V gene segment. An earlier analysis of around 600 of the donors classified V segments as functional when productive rearrangements were above 56.7% and as segregating when the standard deviation between donors was above 5%. A statistical classification framework was built to diagnose cytomegalovirus status from the catalog of TCR beta chain sequences. A later analysis assigned V and J genes by comparing TCR nucleotide sequences with IMGT/GENE-DB human TR gene sequences. Using the TCRdist pipeline, a later analysis assigned CDR3 sequences along with most-parsimonious VDJ recombination scenarios. In a later analysis, every TCR beta chain was defined by the combination of its CDR3 amino acid sequence and its V-gene family, and reads without a unique V-gene family were dropped. To address suspected cross-contamination and a sequencing artifact, a later analysis removed 592 highly shared, low-generation-probability nucleotide sequences. For each public chain, a later analysis derived a clonal expansion index from normalized ranks of inferred template counts within each repertoire. In a later analysis, generation probabilities were computed using a VDJ recombination model fitted to out-of-frame rearrangements, and the results were checked against IGoR. A later analysis scored TCR-TCR, TCR-HLA and TCR-CMV co-occurrence with hypergeometric tests, applying a repertoire-size bias correction to TCR pairs. False discovery rates were estimated in a later analysis by permuting HLA or CMV assignments 20 times. In a later analysis, co-occurring TCRs were grouped using DBSCAN, and TCRdist sequence similarity was added for clustering within HLA-allele-positive subsets. For co-occurrence clustering, repertoires with fewer than 30,000 or more than 120,000 public chains were excluded, along with roughly 5 repertoires with anomalous nucleotide sharing. TCRdb provides this immuneACCESS table in a form limited to in-frame rearrangements. Some clones are lacking; in checked studies, under half of them reflect an unresolved V gene, and why the rest are absent is not known. V, J and clone size were drawn from that table, and D and trimming were deduced from the DNA. The sample table contains 200,000 to 250,000 clones; only one count was recorded for 75% to 85% of them. About 7.5% of the sample lies in the top ten.

The sample taken for sequencing was PBMCs. The V and J segments used are TRBV6-1 and TRBJ1-5, with TRBD1 matching 7 junction bases. The TCR was taken from a woman aged 55-69 years in good health and CMV-seropositive. The DNA sequence is as follows: TGTGCCAGCAGCTATCAGGGGGGTGGCAATCAGCCCCAGCATTTT. It specifies CASSYQGGGNQPQHF.